This passage covers 12 T cell receptor beta chains from one sample sequenced in a study of vaccination and CD4 T cells after COVID-19. The Oncomine TCR Beta short-read assay was what sequenced the DNA obtained from cultured CD4+ T cells. A single record per CDR3 protein comes from TCRdb applying MiXCR to the PCR reads. The sample lists over 8,500 distinct CDR3 sequences, around 20% occurring once. Documented treatment: approximately nine-day PBMC culture with coronavirus spike peptide pools or control peptides (ViraFEST assay). Their antigens remain unidentified. Here the sequenced sample was CD4+ T cells from blood, cultured in vitro, taken after SARS-CoV-2 vaccination. The receptors derive from a human donor who had recovered from COVID-19.

V gene TRBV6-5 combines with J gene TRBJ1-2; D possibly corresponds to TRBD1 (5 bases). The V end was cut by 0 bases, the J end by 4 bases, with 12 bases between. This CDR3 is built from 15 residues. Germline values: CDR1 MNHEY, CDR2 SVGAGI. The CDR3 DNA reads TGTGCCAGCAGTTACTCGGATAGGGACCTCTATGGCTACACCTTC. Translated: CASSYSDRDLYGYTF.

There are a few counts of this clonotype. The rearrangement joins TRBV18 to TRBJ1-5; no firm D call. V was clipped by 6 bases and J by 7 bases, with 19 bases between them. The V gene's germline CDR1 is KGHSH and CDR2 LQKENI. This CDR3 is 15 amino acids long. CDR3 sequence: CASSSTPSAEQPQHF. The DNA for the CDR3 is TGTGCCAGCTCGTCGACACCTTCGGCCGAACAGCCCCAGCATTTT. The complete variable domain, with remaining parts taken from reference TRBV18 and TRBJ1-5, reads NAGVMQNPRHLVRRRGQEARLRCSPMKGHSHVYWYRQLPEEGLKFMVYLQKENIIDESGMPKERFSAEFPKEGPSILRIQQVVRGDSAAYFCASSSTPSAEQPQHFGDGTRLSIL.

This rearrangement joins TRBV10-3 to TRBJ2-7, with TRBD2 matching 15 bases. V was clipped by 10 bases and J by 6 bases; unmatched bases: 16. This CDR3 has 17 amino acids. The germline V gene has CDR1 ENHRY and CDR2 SYGVKD. For the CDR3, the DNA is TGTGCCACCTCTTTGGGACTAGCGGGAGGAAGGGGGGGCGAGCAGTACTTC. Translation gives CATSLGLAGGRGGEQYF.

The chain combines TRBV20-1 with TRBJ2-7; 8 nucleotides agree with TRBD2. This CDR3 comprises 12 residues. Losses at the gene ends were 3 bases for V and 6 bases for J; bases not matched to a gene: 4. Germline CDR1 DFQATT, CDR2 SNEGSKA (reference sequence). The CDR3 nucleotides read TGCAGTGCTAGCCGGGAGGGCGTCGAGCAGTACTTC. Its translation: CSASREGVEQYF.

This clonotype was counted only a few times. The chain has TRBV15 and TRBJ1-1; TRBD1 might be the D (6 bases). CDR3 length: 18 residues. V was cut by 0 bases and J by 3 bases, with 20 bases left in between. Germline V gene lookup returns CDR1 LNHNV and CDR2 YYDKDF (reference sequence). The CDR3 region has the DNA TGTGCCACCAGCAGAGATAACCCTCTTCGGGAGGGGGACACTGAAGCTTTCTTT. Encoded protein: CATSRDNPLREGDTEAFF.

The V call is TRBV10-3, the J call TRBJ1-5; D possibly corresponds to TRBD1 (5 bases). V shed 2 bases and J shed 7 bases, with 9 bases lying between them. The CDR3 consists of 13 residues. From germline, CDR1 is ENHRY and CDR2 SYGVKD. In DNA, the CDR3 is TGTGCCATCAGTGAGCAGGGTACCCAGCCCCAGCATTTT. This gives the protein CAISEQGTQPQHF.

This clonotype is termed medium-sized (0.01 to 0.1%). V and J are TRBV15 and TRBJ1-1; the D is unclear. Trimming shortened V by 0 bases and J by 11 bases, and 10 bases separated the two germline ends. CDR3 size: 12 residues. From germline, CDR1 is LNHNV and CDR2 YYDKDF (reference sequence). CDR3 sequence reads: CATSRDRFGAFF. The CDR3 nucleotides read TGTGCCACCAGCAGAGATAGGTTCGGGGCTTTCTTT.

This clonotype rates as medium-sized. The rearrangement joins TRBV24-1 to TRBJ2-7; 9 bases are a match to TRBD1. The CDR3 runs 15 residues. With 7 bases clipped from V and 3 bases from J, the junction kept 9 bases outside the gene matches. Germline V gene data show CDR1 as KGHDR and CDR2 as SFDVKD. The CDR3 nucleotides read TGTGCCACCAGACCTGGGGACAGGGAACGCTACGAGCAGTACTTC. Protein: CATRPGDRERYEQYF.

This sequence joins TRBV20-1 and TRBJ2-1, with a tentative D call TRBD2 (7 bases). This CDR3 is built from 14 residues. Germline V gene sequence: CDR1 DFQATT, CDR2 SNEGSKA (reference sequence). The DNA for the CDR3 is TGCAGGGGGGGGCCTGGGGGAATGAACAATGAGCAGTTCTTC. Amino acid sequence: CRGGPGGMNNEQFF.

By its share, this clonotype is medium-sized. This chain uses TRBV19 with TRBJ1-5; D might be TRBD1 (6 bases). The CDR3 covers 15 residues. The V end lost 9 bases, the J end lost 0 bases, and 15 bases lay between the germline ends. Germline-derived CDR1 and CDR2 are LNHDA and SQIVND (reference sequence). CDR3 loop: CASQDRPHSNQPQHF. CDR3 nucleotides: TGTGCCAGCCAGGACAGACCCCATAGCAATCAGCCCCAGCATTTT.

The V and J genes are TRBV20-1 and TRBJ1-5; D gene uncertain. Between the trimmed V and J ends, which lost 0 bases and 0 bases, there was a span of 12 bases. The CDR3 has 16 residues. The germline V gene encodes CDR1 DFQATT and CDR2 SNEGSKA (reference sequence). The CDR3 is CSARDTRPYSNQPQHF. CDR3 sequence (DNA): TGCAGTGCTAGAGATACCCGCCCTTATAGCAATCAGCCCCAGCATTTT.

This clonotype was observed a few times. The chain employs TRBV7-2 and TRBJ1-1; unclear D gene. The V gene lost 1 base and the J gene lost 3 bases, with 3 bases spanning the gap. This CDR3 comprises 12 residues. Germline-derived CDR1 and CDR2 are SGHTA and FQGNSA. The CDR3 loop is CASSLEDTEAFF. As DNA, the CDR3 is TGTGCCAGCAGCTTAGAGGACACTGAAGCTTTCTTT. Full variable domain (rest looked up from reference TRBV7-2 and TRBJ1-1): GAGVSQSPSNKVTEKGKDVELRCDPISGHTALYWYRQSLGQGLEFLIYFQGNSAPDKSGLPSDRFSAERTGGSVSTLTIQRTQQEDSAVYLCASSLEDTEAFFGQGTRLTVV.